The T cell receptor beta chain described here comes from a study of T cell responses to AZD1222 COVID-19 vaccine (dated by TCRdb to about 2021). About the full investigation: A total of 230 to 250 trial participants underwent TCR sequencing, of whom some 210 received two doses of AZD1222 and some 26 received two doses of the MenACWY control vaccine. Trial participants were enrolled by age into subgroups of 18-55, 56-69 and 70-plus years, and about 150, 27 and 61 TCR-sequenced participants, respectively, were included in these subgroups.

Looking up the germline V gene yields CDR1 SGHAT and CDR2 FQNNGV. V is clipped by 4 bases and J by 6 bases, and the sequence between their germline boundaries is 16 bases long. Taken from cysteine to phenylalanine, the CDR3 has 15 residues. Only CDR3 DNA remains: 45 bases, in frame from the first base. Sample time point, as interpreted from the label and publication: about 28 days (+/-7) after the second vaccine dose. AZD1222 recipients with second doses at about 4 weeks or about 12 weeks were pooled, because spike-specific TCR depth and breadth did not differ between schedules. Vaccinee samples came from UK trials COV001 and COV002, including a single-blind randomized controlled phase 2/3 trial of AZD1222 (ChAdOx1 nCoV-19) in healthy adults. For TCRbeta chain sequencing, PBMC samples from trial participants were taken at day 0 and at day 28 after the second dose. The paper as a whole reports these results and caveats: Vaccine-associated CD4 TCRs spanned the whole spike protein, with dominant responses in regions 160-218 and 743-854. After two AZD1222 doses, both the breadth and the depth of spike-specific TCRs were significantly higher than at day 0 and than in MenACWY recipients. The 56-69-year group was small, and its depth increase did not reach significance, likely because of low power. Conclusions about previously exposed vaccinees are limited because only 6 or 7 AZD1222 recipients were SARS-CoV-2 seropositive at baseline. Because no samples from the day 14 peak response were available, repertoires could be characterized only after the peak T cell response. Participants were mostly white British and included more females than males, and it was suggested by the authors that clonal diversity may have been underestimated. Reportedly, close to half of the unique spike-specific TCRs recognized epitopes lying outside the regions that are mutated in the B.1.351 and B.1.1.7 variants.

The CDR3 regions of human TCRbeta chains were analyzed by immunosequencing. The original methods were these. Repertoire TCRs were checked for matches against a reference library of SARS-CoV-2-specific TCRs that had been generated using the MIRA antigen-specificity platform. Breadth was defined as the fraction of unique TCRs that were SARS-CoV-2-associated, and depth was defined as the fraction of total T cells that were SARS-CoV-2-associated. Each spike-specific TCR was assigned to its reactive spike region and to a CD4 or CD8 class using the MIRA data. Log10-transformed breadth and depth values were compared by one-way ANOVA with Sidak's multiple comparisons tests. The source is immuneACCESS, and TCRdb retained only in-frame sequences with V and J called. Part of the clones is not carried over; for the studies checked, unresolved V genes explain less than half of this, and the remainder is unexplained. From that table come the V and J calls and clone size; the DNA was used to work out D and trimming. Counted in this sample were around 110,000 clones; about 90% of them appeared once. Clones ranked in the top ten supply 6.2% of the sample.

With respect to this clone: Its antigen is currently not known. Base qualities are not at hand, and no much larger clone is one base apart.

The clonotype comes from an adult who received the AZD1222 COVID-19 vaccine. The sample here was peripheral blood, taken 28 days after the second AZD1222 dose. The V and J genes are TRBV11-2 and TRBJ2-1; the best D guess is TRBD1, with 5 bases matching. The CDR3 loop reads CASSSGSGQSNEQFF. The DNA sequence is given as TGTGCCAGCAGCTCAGGGTCAGGTCAGTCCAATGAGCAGTTCTTC.